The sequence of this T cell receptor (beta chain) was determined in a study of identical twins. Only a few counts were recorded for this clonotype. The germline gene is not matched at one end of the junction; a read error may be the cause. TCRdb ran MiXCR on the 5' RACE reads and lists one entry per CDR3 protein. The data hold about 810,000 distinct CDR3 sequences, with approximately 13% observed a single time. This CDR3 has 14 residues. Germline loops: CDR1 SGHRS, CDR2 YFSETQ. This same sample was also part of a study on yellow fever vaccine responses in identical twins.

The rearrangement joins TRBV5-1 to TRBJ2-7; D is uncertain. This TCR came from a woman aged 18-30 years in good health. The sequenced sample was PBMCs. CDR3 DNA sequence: TGCGCCAGCAGGTCTCCGGCTACCTCCCACGAGCAGTACTTC. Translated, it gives CASRSPATSHEQYF.